The clone carrying this TCR beta chain was seen many times. Its target is not known. Time point here: patch test 2, 6 weeks after DPC sensitization. Treatment denoted: therapeutic diphenylcyclopropenone sensitization with weekly scalp DPC. In every case, blood was obtained before the patch test was applied. These data come from a study of human T cells and chemical hapten exposure. Overall study context: Sensitizing treatment utilized 2% DPC over an approximately 2 cm by approximately 2 cm portion of upper inner arm skin. Study findings and constraints: Sensitization with DPC brought no change to TCRs above 1 in 1000 in frequency.

Authors' data handling: A per-sample median of around 91,000 TCRs was observed, with counts ranging from roughly 23,224 to 750,000. TCRdb fed the RACE reads into MiXCR, producing one record per CDR3 protein. TCRdb, not the authors, supplied the V and J calls. The table lists over 130,000 distinct CDR3 sequences, 10% to 15% of them singletons. V lost 4 bases and J lost 2; bases outside the gene matches: 5. From germline, CDR1 is LGHDT and CDR2 YNNKEL (reference sequence). CDR3 length: 15 amino acids. The clonotype originates from a woman aged 45-59 years with alopecia areata. Some clones in this sample may be carry-over from other donors' samples. The source was whole blood, collected in connection with sensitization to the hapten diphenylcyclopropenone (DPC). The chain links TRBV3-1 to TRBJ2-1; the match to TRBD2 covers 7 bases. The CDR3, as DNA: TGTGCCAGCAGCCCCTCTAGCGGAGCCTACAATGAGCAGTTCTTC. It specifies CASSPSSGAYNEQFF.